The clone carrying this TCR beta chain has more than one count but fewer than ten. Germline-derived CDR1 and CDR2 are LGHDT and YNNKEL (reference sequence). Unmatched junction bases numbered 16, after V lost 4 bases and J lost 7 bases. This CDR3 contains 17 residues. This entry comes from a study of T-cell memory formation after mild COVID-19. Study summary: For the most part, TCR clusters were specific to one donor.

The TCR alpha and TCR beta cDNA libraries, bearing sample barcodes and UMIs, were generated by 5'RACE using constant-segment primers. MiXCR was run by TCRdb on the 5' RACE reads, yielding one entry per CDR3 protein. The top ten hold 21% of the sample, which has around 310,000 distinct CDR3 sequences, roughly an eighth seen once. The sample comprised PBMCs or a T cell subset sorted from them (not recorded which). The rearrangement links TRBV3-1 to TRBJ2-1; 7 bases align to TRBD1. The sequence was collected from a man in his late teens or twenties who had mild COVID-19 (a few samples of this study predate the infection). Cell type and time point are not known. The CDR3 here is CASSPPRDREGWNEQFF. DNA for the CDR3: TGTGCCAGCAGCCCCCCGAGAGACAGGGAAGGGTGGAATGAGCAGTTCTTC.